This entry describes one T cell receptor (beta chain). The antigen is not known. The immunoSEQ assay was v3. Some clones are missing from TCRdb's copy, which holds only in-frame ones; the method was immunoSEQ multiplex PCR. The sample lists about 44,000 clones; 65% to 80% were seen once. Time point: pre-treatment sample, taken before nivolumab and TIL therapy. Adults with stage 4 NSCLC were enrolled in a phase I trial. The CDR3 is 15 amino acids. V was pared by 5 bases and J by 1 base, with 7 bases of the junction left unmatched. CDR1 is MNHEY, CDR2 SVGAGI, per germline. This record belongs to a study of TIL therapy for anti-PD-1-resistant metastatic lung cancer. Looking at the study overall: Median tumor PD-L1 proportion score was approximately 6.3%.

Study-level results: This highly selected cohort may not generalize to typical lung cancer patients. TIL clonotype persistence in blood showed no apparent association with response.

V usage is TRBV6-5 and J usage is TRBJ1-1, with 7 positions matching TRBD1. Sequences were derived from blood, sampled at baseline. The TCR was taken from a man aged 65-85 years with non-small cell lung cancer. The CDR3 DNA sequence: TGTGCCAGCAGTCAACAACAGGGGCAGAACACTGAAGCTTTCTTT. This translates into CASSQQQGQNTEAFF.